These T cell receptor beta chains were read from a single sample in a study of PD-L1 blockade in urothelial cancer. Libraries were prepared by immunoSEQ multiplex PCR; TCRdb keeps only in-frame clonotypes and omits some of them. The table includes some 15,000 clones, 70% to 90% detected once. Sequencing used PBMCs, obtained around atezolizumab (anti-PD-L1) treatment. The receptors stem from a man in his 70s with urothelial cancer. CDR3s include the opening cysteine and the closing phenylalanine or tryptophan. The D gene is left open where the match is weak. A row's size may be missing; if present it is once, few, many or a size class.

>TRBJ2-5|-|-|TRBV27
CASSSRRGETQYF
TGTGCCAGCAGTTCCAGGCGAGGGGAGACCCAGTACTTC
>TRBJ1-3|few|-|TRBV11-3
CASSEGSNSGNTIYF
TGTGCCAGCAGCGAGGGCAGCAATTCTGGAAACACCATATATTTT
>TRBJ1-2|-|-|TRBV2
CASSPDDRLNGYTF
TGTGCCAGCAGCCCTGATGACAGGTTGAATGGCTACACCTTC
>TRBJ1-1|-|-|TRBV19
CASSVSGIRTEAFF
TGTGCCAGTAGTGTCAGCGGGATTCGCACTGAAGCTTTCTTT
>TRBJ2-1|-|-|TRBV5-1
CASSWGDRNNEQFF
TGCGCCAGCAGCTGGGGGGACAGAAACAATGAGCAGTTCTTC
>TRBJ1-2|once|-|TRBV19
CASSLLQVNYGYTF
TGTGCCAGTAGTCTACTACAGGTGAACTATGGCTACACCTTC
>TRBJ1-1|-|-|TRBV11-3
CASSLEGGAAEAFF
TGTGCCAGCAGCTTAGAAGGCGGGGCGGCTGAAGCTTTCTTT
>TRBJ1-5|-|-|TRBV29-1
CSARGGPNQPQHF
TGCAGCGCTAGGGGGGGACCCAATCAGCCCCAGCATTTT
>TRBJ2-5|once|-|TRBV5-1
CASKEGETQYF
TGCGCCAGCAAAGAGGGAGAGACCCAGTACTTC
>TRBJ1-1|-|-|TRBV19
CAIPTEAFF
TGTGCCATCCCTACCGAAGCTTTCTTT
>TRBJ2-2|-|TRBD1|TRBV9
CASSLRTGGTGELFF
TGTGCCAGCAGCTTACGGACAGGGGGCACCGGGGAGCTGTTTTTT
>TRBJ1-6|-|-|TRBV4-3
CASSQDQNNSPLHF
TGCGCCAGCAGCCAAGATCAGAACAATTCACCCCTCCACTTT
>TRBJ2-2|-|TRBD1|TRBV6-5
CASSTGGGTGELFF
TGTGCCAGCAGCACAGGGGGAGGCACCGGGGAGCTGTTTTTT
>TRBJ2-7|-|TRBD2|TRBV30
CAWRLAGNYEQYF
TGTGCCTGGAGGCTAGCGGGGAACTACGAGCAGTACTTC
>TRBJ1-2|-|-|TRBV4-1
CASSHLVQGHGDYGYTF
TGCGCCAGCAGCCACCTAGTGCAGGGGCACGGGGACTATGGCTACACCTTC
>TRBJ1-1|-|TRBD1|TRBV7-8
CASSAGTVNTEAFF
TGTGCCAGCAGCGCCGGGACAGTGAACACTGAAGCTTTCTTT
>TRBJ2-7|once|-|TRBV7-9
CASSLGGASYEQYF
TGTGCCAGCAGCTTAGGGGGCGCCTCCTACGAGCAGTACTTC
>TRBJ2-7|-|-|TRBV7-8
CASSVRGPYEQYF
TGTGCCAGCAGCGTCAGGGGTCCCTACGAGCAGTACTTC
>TRBJ2-3|-|-|TRBV9
CASSLGLRRTGGTDTQYF
TGTGCCAGCAGCCTAGGGCTTAGAAGAACCGGGGGCACAGATACGCAGTATTTT
>TRBJ2-2|-|TRBD1|TRBV10-3
CAIRPGQGGYTGELFF
TGTGCCATCAGGCCTGGACAGGGGGGCTACACCGGGGAGCTGTTTTTT
>TRBJ2-3|-|-|TRBV7-9
CASSLLVDTQYF
TGTGCCAGCAGCTTATTAGTTGATACGCAGTATTTT
>TRBJ2-3|-|TRBD2|TRBV5-6
CASSPGLASDTQYF
TGTGCCAGCAGCCCCGGACTAGCCTCAGATACGCAGTATTTT
>TRBJ1-1|-|TRBD1|TRBV28
CASSKDTGGGNTEAFF
TGTGCCAGCAGCAAGGACACAGGGGGCGGGAACACTGAAGCTTTCTTT
>TRBJ2-3|-|TRBD1|TRBV2
CASRGGQGPADTQYF
TGTGCCAGCAGAGGGGGACAGGGTCCTGCGGATACGCAGTATTTT
>TRBJ2-3|once|TRBD1|TRBV7-9
CASSLPSGQDSTDTQYF
TGTGCCAGCAGCTTACCTTCCGGACAGGATAGCACAGATACGCAGTATTTT
>TRBJ2-1|-|TRBD2|TRBV7-8
CASSFIAGASYNEQFF
TGTGCCAGCAGCTTTATAGCGGGAGCCTCCTACAATGAGCAGTTCTTC
>TRBJ1-1|-|-|TRBV11-2
CASSAQMAEAFF
TGTGCCAGCAGCGCCCAGATGGCTGAAGCTTTCTTT
>TRBJ1-2|-|-|TRBV5-4
CASSLEANSGGYTF
TGTGCCAGCAGCTTGGAGGCGAATTCCGGGGGCTACACCTTC
>TRBJ2-3|-|-|TRBV10-1
CASSDPSTDTQYF
TGCGCCAGCAGTGATCCAAGCACAGATACGCAGTATTTT
>TRBJ2-7|-|-|TRBV7-2
CASSLYSGEQYF
TGTGCCAGCAGCTTATACTCGGGCGAGCAGTACTTC
>TRBJ2-7|once|TRBD2|TRBV27
CASSFSSGTYEQYF
TGTGCCAGCAGTTTCTCGAGCGGGACCTACGAGCAGTACTTC
>TRBJ2-3|-|-|TRBV6-1
CASSVSGGSGDTQYF
TGTGCCAGCAGCGTTAGCGGCGGGTCGGGAGATACGCAGTATTTT
>TRBJ2-7|-|TRBD1|TRBV4-1
CASSQYPDRDEQYF
TGCGCCAGCAGCCAATACCCGGACAGGGACGAGCAGTACTTC
>TRBJ2-5|-|TRBD1|TRBV5-1
CAGTRQGARETQYF
TGCGCCGGAACACGACAGGGGGCGCGGGAGACCCAGTACTTC
>TRBJ2-7|-|TRBD1|TRBV6-1
CANSRQGFRSYEQYF
TGTGCCAACAGCAGACAGGGATTTAGGTCCTACGAGCAGTACTTC
>TRBJ2-3|-|-|TRBV5-1
CASSLGGERDTQYF
TGCGCCAGCAGCTTGGGCGGGGAGAGGGATACGCAGTATTTT
>TRBJ2-5|-|-|TRBV6-5
CASTKETQYF
TGTGCCAGCACCAAAGAGACCCAGTACTTC
>TRBJ2-2|-|-|TRBV19
CASSISGARNTGELFF
TGTGCCAGTAGTATATCTGGGGCTAGGAACACCGGGGAGCTGTTTTTT
>TRBJ2-2|-|-|TRBV11-3
CASSQTEDTGELFF
TGTGCCAGCAGCCAGACAGAGGACACCGGGGAGCTGTTTTTT
>TRBJ1-4|-|-|TRBV5-1
CASSLGVTTNEKLFF
TGCGCCAGCAGCTTGGGAGTGACAACTAATGAAAAACTGTTTTTT
>TRBJ2-2|-|TRBD1|TRBV6-4
CASSSQGARTGELFF
TGTGCCAGCAGCAGTCAGGGGGCGCGGACCGGGGAGCTGTTTTTT
>TRBJ2-1|-|-|TRBV5-1
CASRQGGEGEQFF
TGCGCCAGCAGGCAAGGGGGAGAGGGTGAGCAGTTCTTC
>TRBJ1-2|-|TRBD1|TRBV5-5
CASSLGDRPNYGYTF
TGTGCCAGCAGCTTGGGGGACAGGCCTAACTATGGCTACACCTTC
>TRBJ2-6|-|-|TRBV2
CASRSRESSGANVLTF
TGTGCCAGCCGCAGCCGGGAGAGCTCTGGGGCCAACGTCCTGACTTTC
>TRBJ2-1|-|-|TRBV11-2
CASSLRGLTNEQFF
TGTGCCAGCAGCTTAAGGGGACTGACTAATGAGCAGTTCTTC